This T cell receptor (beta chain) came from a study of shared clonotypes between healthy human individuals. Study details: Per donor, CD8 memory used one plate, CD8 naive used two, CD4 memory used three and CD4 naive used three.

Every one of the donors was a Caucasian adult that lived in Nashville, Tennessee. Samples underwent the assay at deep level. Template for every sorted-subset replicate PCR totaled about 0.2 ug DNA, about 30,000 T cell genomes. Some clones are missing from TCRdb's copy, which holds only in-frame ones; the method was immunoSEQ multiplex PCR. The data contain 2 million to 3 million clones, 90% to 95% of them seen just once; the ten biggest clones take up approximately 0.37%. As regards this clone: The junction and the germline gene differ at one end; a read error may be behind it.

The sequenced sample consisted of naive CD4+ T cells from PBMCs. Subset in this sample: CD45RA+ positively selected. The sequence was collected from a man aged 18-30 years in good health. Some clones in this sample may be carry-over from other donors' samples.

The CDR3 protein is CASCLGQGSGNTIYF. In DNA form, the CDR3 reads TGTGCCAGCTGTTTAGGCCAGGGCTCTGGAAACACCATATATTTT. This chain connects TRBV28 to TRBJ1-3; D may be TRBD1 (5 bases). CDR1 is MDHEN, CDR2 SYDVKM, per germline. The CDR3 length is 15 residues.